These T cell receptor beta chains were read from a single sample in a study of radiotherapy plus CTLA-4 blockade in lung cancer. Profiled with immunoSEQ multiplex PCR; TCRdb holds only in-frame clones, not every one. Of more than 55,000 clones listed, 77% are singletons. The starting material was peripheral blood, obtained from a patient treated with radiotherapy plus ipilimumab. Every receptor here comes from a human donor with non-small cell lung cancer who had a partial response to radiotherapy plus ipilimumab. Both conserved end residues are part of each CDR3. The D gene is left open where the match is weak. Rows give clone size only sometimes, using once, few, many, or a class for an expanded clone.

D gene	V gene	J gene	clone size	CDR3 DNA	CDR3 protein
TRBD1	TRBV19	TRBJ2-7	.	TGTGCCAGTAGTATAAATGGGGGACAGGGGATCTACGAGCAGTACTTC	CASSINGGQGIYEQYF
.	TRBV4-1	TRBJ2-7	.	TGCGCCAGCAGCCAAGAGGGGGCTATCGAGCAGTACTTC	CASSQEGAIEQYF
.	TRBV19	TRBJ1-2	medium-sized	TGTGCCAGTAGTATAGGGGCGGGAACGGATGGCTACACCTTC	CASSIGAGTDGYTF
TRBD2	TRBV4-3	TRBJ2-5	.	TGCGCCAGCAGCCAAGTCTGGCGGGGGGGCCGAGAGACCCAGTACTTC	CASSQVWRGGRETQYF
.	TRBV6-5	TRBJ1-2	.	TGTGCCAGCAGTTACAGGGGCTATGGCTACACCTTC	CASSYRGYGYTF
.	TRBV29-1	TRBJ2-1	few	TGCAGCGTTGTCAGGAATGAGCAGTTCTTC	CSVVRNEQFF
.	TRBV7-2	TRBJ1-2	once	TGTGCCAGCAGCTTACAAGGCGGATCCAACTATGGCTACACCTTC	CASSLQGGSNYGYTF
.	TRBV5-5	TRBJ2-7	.	TGTGCCAGCAGCTTGGCGGCGGCTAGCTCCTACGAGCAGTACTTC	CASSLAAASSYEQYF
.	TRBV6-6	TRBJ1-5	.	TGTGCCAGTGGACAGAATAGCAATCAGCCCCAGCATTTT	CASGQNSNQPQHF
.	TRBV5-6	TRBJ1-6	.	TGTGCCAGCAGCTTGTCTTGGGGAGAGAATTCACCCCTCCACTTT	CASSLSWGENSPLHF
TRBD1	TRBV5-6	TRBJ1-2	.	TGTGCCAGCAGCTTCGCCGCGGGCCTCGGACAGGGTTATGGCTACACCTTC	CASSFAAGLGQGYGYTF
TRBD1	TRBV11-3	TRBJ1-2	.	TGTGCCAGCAGCCTAAAGACAGGGCCTCTCTTTACATCCCCGTATGGCTACACCTTC	CASSLKTGPLFTSPYGYTF
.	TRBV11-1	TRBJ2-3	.	TGTGCCAGCAGCTTAGAGGGTCGAGGGTCAGATACGCAGTATTTT	CASSLEGRGSDTQYF
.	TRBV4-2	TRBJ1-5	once	TGTGCCAGCAGCCAAGATGGGGCAGGGCCCTATAGCAATCAGCCCCAGCATTTT	CASSQDGAGPYSNQPQHF
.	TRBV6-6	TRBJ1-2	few	TGTGCCAGCACCCCGGACAGCCGTAACTATGGCTACACCTTC	CASTPDSRNYGYTF
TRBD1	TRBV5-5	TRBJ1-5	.	TGTGCCAGCGCCCCGGGGGACAGGGCTCAGCCCCAGCATTTT	CASAPGDRAQPQHF
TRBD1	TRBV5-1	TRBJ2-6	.	TGCGCCAGCAGCCTGACACAGGGGGCGGCTGGGGCCAACGTCCTGACTTTC	CASSLTQGAAGANVLTF
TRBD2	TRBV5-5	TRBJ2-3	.	TGTGCCAGCAGCCCCCAGCGGGGGGGCCGGGATACGCAGTATTTT	CASSPQRGGRDTQYF
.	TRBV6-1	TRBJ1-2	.	TGTGCCAGCGAGGAGTTAGCTAACTATGGCTACACCTTC	CASEELANYGYTF
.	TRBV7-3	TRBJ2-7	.	TGTGCCAGCAGCTTAATTGCAGGGGACAACGAGCAGTACTTC	CASSLIAGDNEQYF
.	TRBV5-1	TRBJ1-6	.	TGCGCCAGCAGCTCCGGGGTCAGGAGTTCACCCCTCCACTTT	CASSSGVRSSPLHF
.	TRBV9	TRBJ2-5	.	TGTGCCAGCAGCGTAGAAGGGGGAGTAGAGACCCAGTACTTC	CASSVEGGVETQYF
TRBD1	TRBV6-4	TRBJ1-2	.	TGTGCCAGCAGTGTCCTGACCCTACAGGGGAGAAGAGCTAACTATGGCTACACCTTC	CASSVLTLQGRRANYGYTF
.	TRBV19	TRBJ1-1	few	TGTGCCAGTAGCACGGGAGGTGGTGAAGCTTTCTTT	CASSTGGGEAFF
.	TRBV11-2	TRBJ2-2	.	TGTGCCAGCAGCCCATACCACAGGGTCCGGGACACCGGGGAGCTGTTTTTT	CASSPYHRVRDTGELFF
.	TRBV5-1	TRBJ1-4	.	TGCGCCAGCAGCTTGGCCGGGGCGGGGGTCAGTGAAAAACTGTTTTTT	CASSLAGAGVSEKLFF
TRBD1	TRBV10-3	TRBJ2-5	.	TGTGCCATCAGTCGGGACAGTATACAAGAGACCCAGTACTTC	CAISRDSIQETQYF
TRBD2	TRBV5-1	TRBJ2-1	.	TGCGCCAGCAGCTTGGAGCTAGCGGGGAATGAGCAGTTCTTC	CASSLELAGNEQFF
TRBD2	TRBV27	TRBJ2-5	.	TGTGCCAGCAGTTTATCGGCTAGCGGGGGACTTGGGGAGACCCAGTACTTC	CASSLSASGGLGETQYF